This T cell receptor (beta chain) was captured by sequencing in a study of control samples from healthy donors and cancer patients. The data were produced by immunoSEQ multiplex PCR, yet TCRdb's version contains in-frame clones alone and is incomplete. The sample holds about 120,000 clones; 75% to 95% are singletons and the top ten take roughly 2.7%. This CDR3 is built from 16 residues. Germline assignment: CDR1 ENHRY and CDR2 SYGVKD. V dropped 0 bases and J dropped 4; count of bases not matched to a gene: 3. The receptor comes from a man aged 40-55 years in good health. The source material was blood. This sequence joins TRBV10-3 and TRBJ1-6; 7 bases line up with TRBD1. CDR3 nucleotides: TGTGCCATCAGTGAGTCCGGGACAGCTTATAATTCACCCCTCCACTTT. Amino acids: CAISESGTAYNSPLHF.